What follows are 25 T cell receptor beta chains derived from one specimen sequenced in a study of T cells in Graves' hyperthyroidism and ophthalmopathy. Amplification of TCR beta CDR3 regions was performed using RNA transcripts as template. The HTBI primer set drove a first-round RT-PCR of the TCR CDR3. TCRdb called the multiplex PCR reads again in MiXCR, with one record for every CDR3 protein. The sample includes 500,000 to 750,000 distinct CDR3 sequences, approximately 44% of them seen just once. The sequenced sample consisted of peripheral blood or thyroid tissue (not recorded which). The source is a woman younger than 35 with Graves' hyperthyroidism.

This clonotype was recorded at least ten times. The chain links TRBV29-1 to TRBJ1-5; no clear D gene. The CDR3 has 12 amino acids. CDR1 and CDR2 from the germline V gene are SQVTM and ANQGSEA. This chain's CDR3 is CSARQGNQPQHF. The CDR3 region has the DNA TGCAGTGCCCGACAAGGCAATCAGCCCCAGCATTTT.

The V gene is TRBV10-3, the J gene TRBJ2-3; TRBD2 aligns across 8 bases. The CDR3 is 15 residues long. Germline loops: CDR1 ENHRY, CDR2 SYGVKD. V gave up 6 bases and J gave up 6 bases; unmatched junction bases: 11. CDR3 DNA sequence: TGTGCCATCAGCCAAAGCGGGAGTTGGGGGGATACGCAGTATTTT. Translation: CAISQSGSWGDTQYF.

The gene calls are TRBV14 and TRBJ2-5, with 11 bases identical to TRBD2. This CDR3 comprises 15 residues. Trimming at V came to 4 bases and at J to 5 bases, leaving 6 bases not matched to a gene. The germline V gene encodes CDR1 SGHDN and CDR2 FVKESK. CDR3 loop: CASSLFSGREETQYF. The DNA for the CDR3 is TGTGCCAGCAGCCTTTTTAGCGGGAGGGAGGAGACCCAGTACTTC.

There are many counts of this clonotype. The rearrangement joins TRBV29-1 to TRBJ1-1; D gene unclear. The V end lost 6 bases, the J end lost 1 base, and 6 bases lay between the germline ends. The V gene's germline CDR1 is SQVTM and CDR2 ANQGSEA. The CDR3 has 11 residues. The CDR3 DNA follows: TGCAGCGTAACCAAGAACACTGAAGCTTTCTTT. It yields the protein CSVTKNTEAFF.

About this clonotype itself: One base away lies a much larger clone, so this may be a sequencing read error. The chain is built from TRBV2 and TRBJ2-7; D may be TRBD1 (6 bases). The germline gives CDR1 SNHLY, CDR2 FYNNEI. V lost 2 bases and J lost 7, with 18 bases in between. The CDR3 contains 15 residues. The CDR3 reads CASSEQGSIQSEQYF. Written as DNA, the CDR3 is TGTGCCAGCAGTGAACAGGGGAGTATCCAGTCGGAGCAGTACTTC. The full variable domain, in which reference TRBV2 and TRBJ2-7 provide the parts outside the CDR3, is EPEVTQTPSHQVTQMGQEVILRCVPISNHLYFYWYRQILGQKVEFLVSFYNNEISEKSEIFDDQFSVERPDGSNFTLKIRSTKLEDSAMYFCASSEQGSIQSEQYFGPGTRLTVT.

There are many counts of this clonotype. The CDR3 loop reads CASSYRQGNGYTF. In DNA form, the CDR3 reads TGTGCCAGCAGCTACCGACAGGGTAATGGCTACACCTTC. This chain links TRBV6-6 with TRBJ1-2; 7 nucleotides match TRBD1. The CDR3 spans 13 residues. The V gene's germline CDR1 is MNHNY and CDR2 SVGAGI (reference sequence). With V trimmed by 6 bases and J by 6 bases, 7 bases remained unmatched.

The rearrangement links TRBV20-1 to TRBJ2-1, with D tentatively TRBD1 (5 bases). The CDR3 runs 17 residues. V dropped 0 bases and J dropped 0 bases, with 15 bases sitting between them. Germline loops: CDR1 DFQATT, CDR2 SNEGSKA (reference sequence). The CDR3 bases are TGCAGTGCTAGAGATCAGTTAGGGGCGAGCTCCTACAATGAGCAGTTCTTC. Its translation: CSARDQLGASSYNEQFF.

This clonotype came up a few times. The chain joins TRBV19 to TRBJ2-1; a weak D match, TRBD2 (6 bases). Trimming shortened V by 0 bases and J by 10 bases, and 7 bases separated the two germline ends. Germline values: CDR1 LNHDA, CDR2 SQIVND (reference sequence). This CDR3 spans 12 amino acids. The CDR3 is CASSIEAGEQFF. The DNA of the CDR3 is TGTGCCAGTAGTATAGAGGCGGGAGAGCAGTTCTTC.

This clonotype was seen many times. The V call is TRBV20-1, the J call TRBJ2-5, with D unclear. Trimming took 3 bases from V and 9 from J, leaving 8 bases between them. Germline CDR1 DFQATT, CDR2 SNEGSKA (reference sequence). The CDR3 has 10 residues. DNA of the CDR3: TGCAGTGCTAGTACCTACGCCCAGTACTTC. It yields the protein CSASTYAQYF.

This clonotype showed up many times. V gene TRBV7-9 combines with J gene TRBJ1-1; 10 bases fit TRBD1. Looked up from germline, CDR1 is SEHNR and CDR2 is FQNEAQ (reference sequence). The junction had 9 bases not matched to a gene; V was cut back by 5 bases and J by 0 bases. The CDR3 is 17 residues long. The CDR3 spells CASSPRDRGIMNTEAFF. The CDR3 nucleotides read TGTGCCAGCAGCCCCCGGGACAGGGGTATTATGAACACTGAAGCTTTCTTT. Based on the CDR3 plus reference TRBV7-9 and TRBJ1-1, the full variable domain is DTGVSQNPRHKITKRGQNVTFRCDPISEHNRLYWYRQTLGQGPEFLTYFQNEAQLEKSRLLSDRFSAERPKGSFSTLEIQRTEQGDSAMYLCASSPRDRGIMNTEAFFGQGTRLTVV.

V is TRBV29-1 and J is TRBJ2-2; D is unresolved. The CDR3 totals 9 residues. V was shortened by 4 bases and J by 9 bases, with 3 bases between the two germline ends. Germline loops: CDR1 SQVTM, CDR2 ANQGSEA. The CDR3 here is CSVVRELFF. The CDR3 DNA sequence: TGCAGCGTTGTGAGGGAGCTGTTTTTT.

The chain carries TRBV12-3 or TRBV12-4 and TRBJ2-7; 7 nucleotides match TRBD2. With 7 bases clipped from V and 2 bases from J, the junction kept 8 bases outside the gene matches. CDR3 size: 14 residues. The chain's CDR3 is CASNLADKTYEQYF. The CDR3 DNA sequence: TGTGCCAGCAATCTAGCGGACAAAACCTACGAGCAGTACTTC.

This clonotype was seen many times. The chain couples TRBV7-6 to TRBJ2-7; TRBD1 is a possible D gene (6 bases). The V end lost 2 bases, the J end lost 2 bases, and 10 bases lay between the germline ends. The CDR3 extends over 14 amino acids. Per germline, CDR1 SGHVS and CDR2 FNYEAQ. CDR3 amino acids: CASSLTTGTYEQYF. The CDR3 region has the DNA TGTGCCAGCAGCTTAACGACAGGAACCTACGAGCAGTACTTC. Based on the CDR3 plus reference TRBV7-6 and TRBJ2-7, the full variable domain is GAGVSQSPRYKVTKRGQDVALRCDPISGHVSLYWYRQALGQGPEFLTYFNYEAQQDKSGLPNDRFSAERPEGSISTLTIQRTEQRDSAMYRCASSLTTGTYEQYFGPGTRLTVT.

As concerns this clonotype: A much larger clone lies a single base off, so this may be a read error. This chain connects TRBV5-1 to TRBJ1-4; D unclear. Germline assignment: CDR1 SGHRS and CDR2 YFSETQ. This CDR3 region has 15 residues. Trimming removed 4 bases at V and 9 bases at J, with 19 bases between. CDR3 amino acids: CASSPLGADVQKLFF. The CDR3 region has the DNA TGCGCCAGCAGCCCTCTCGGAGCGGACGTCCAAAAACTGTTTTTT.

In its sample, this clonotype was seen once. V is TRBV7-8 and J is TRBJ2-5; 7 bases align to TRBD2. This CDR3 contains 14 residues. Germline lookup yields CDR1 SGHVS and CDR2 FQNEAQ. Germline trimming cut 4 bases from V and 5 bases from J; bases unmatched to any gene: 7. The CDR3 spells CASSSLAARETQYF. The CDR3 nucleotides read TGTGCCAGCAGCTCTCTAGCGGCAAGGGAGACCCAGTACTTC.

Ten or more counts support this clonotype. V and J are TRBV6-2 or TRBV6-3 and TRBJ1-5, with no clear D. Germline V lookup: CDR1 MNHEY, CDR2 SVGEGT. This CDR3 comprises 14 residues. The ends were cut back, 8 bases at V and 5 bases at J, with 16 bases in the middle. The CDR3 DNA sequence: TGTGCCAGCGGTCAACTCCAAGGACATCAGCCCCAGCATTTT. Protein: CASGQLQGHQPQHF.

In this sample, this clonotype turned up many times. The chain carries TRBV29-1 and TRBJ1-2; a possible D gene is TRBD1 (6 bases). This CDR3 comprises 13 residues. In germline, CDR1 is SQVTM, CDR2 ANQGSEA. The ends were cut back, 3 bases at V and 4 bases at J, with 12 bases in the middle. CDR3 sequence reads: CSVDKQGGYGYTF. CDR3 DNA: TGCAGCGTTGATAAACAGGGCGGCTATGGCTACACCTTC. Supplemented by reference TRBV29-1 and TRBJ1-2, the full variable domain reads SAVISQKPSRDICQRGTSLTIQCQVDSQVTMMFWYRQQPGQSLTLIATANQGSEATYESGFVIDKFPISRPNLTFSTLTVSNMSPEDSSIYLCSVDKQGGYGYTFGSGTRLTVV.

The CDR3 here is CASSRTGGSSYEQYF. DNA of the CDR3: TGTGCCAGCAGCCGGACAGGGGGATCCTCCTACGAGCAGTACTTC. The V gene is TRBV7-4, the J gene TRBJ2-7, with 10 bases identical to TRBD1. The CDR3 totals 15 residues. Germline values: CDR1 SGHVT, CDR2 SQSDAQ. The ends lost 5 bases at V and 0 bases at J; junction bases unmatched: 4.

The chain links TRBV7-6 to TRBJ2-3, with 9 nucleotides matching TRBD2. CDR1 and CDR2 from the germline V gene are SGHVS and FNYEAQ. The CDR3 extends over 16 amino acids. V trimming: 4 bases; J trimming: 3 bases; junction bases outside the gene matches: 8. The CDR3 sequence is CASSSASGTPTDTQYF. CDR3 coding DNA: TGTGCCAGCAGCTCGGCTAGCGGGACCCCTACAGATACGCAGTATTTT.

V and J are TRBV2 and TRBJ2-1; 10 nucleotides agree with TRBD2. Germline V gene sequence: CDR1 SNHLY, CDR2 FYNNEI. The V and J ends lost 10 bases and 8 bases, in that order; junction bases with no gene match: 8. The CDR3 runs to 13 residues. CDR3 residues: CAIGLAAWDEQFF. The CDR3 DNA sequence: TGTGCCATAGGACTAGCGGCCTGGGATGAGCAGTTCTTC.

This clonotype was seen many times. The CDR3 bases are TGTGCCAGCTCACCACGTCACATGAACACTGAAGCTTTCTTT. Residues: CASSPRHMNTEAFF. The chain has TRBV18 and TRBJ1-1; D ambiguous. Germline assignment: CDR1 KGHSH and CDR2 LQKENI. V lost 1 base and J lost 0, with 6 bases in between. This CDR3 has 14 amino acids.

This clonotype was detected ten times or more. The rearrangement uses TRBV5-4 and TRBJ1-2, with 9 nucleotides matching TRBD1. This CDR3 comprises 14 residues. Germline V CDR1 and CDR2: SGHNT, YYREEE (reference sequence). V was clipped by 4 bases and J by 8 bases; unmatched bases: 9. The CDR3 here is CASSQDRGLYGYTF. CDR3 bases: TGTGCCAGCAGCCAAGACAGGGGGTTATACGGCTACACCTTC. Drawing the rest from reference TRBV5-4 and TRBJ1-2, the complete variable domain is ETGVTQSPTHLIKTRGQQVTLRCSSQSGHNTVSWYQQALGQGPQFIFQYYREEENGRGNFPPRFSGLQFPNYSSELNVNALELDDSALYLCASSQDRGLYGYTFGSGTRLTVV.

There are many counts of this clonotype. This sequence joins TRBV20-1 and TRBJ2-7; TRBD1 aligns across 9 bases. The CDR3 length is 14 residues. Trimming at V came to 4 bases and at J to 5 bases, leaving 9 bases not matched to a gene. Germline V gives CDR1 DFQATT, CDR2 SNEGSKA (reference sequence). CDR3 nucleotides: TGCAGTGCTACTACCGGGACAGGGCCCAACGAGCAGTACTTC. It specifies CSATTGTGPNEQYF.

The chain couples TRBV6-1 to TRBJ2-5, with 9 bases that match TRBD1. V lost 5 bases, J lost 4 bases, and 8 bases stayed unmatched. Germline CDR1 is MNHNS and CDR2 is SASEGT. The length of the CDR3 is 15 residues. CDR3 sequence (DNA): TGTGCCAGCAGTTATGACAGGGGGGTTGGAGAGACCCAGTACTTC. Amino acids: CASSYDRGVGETQYF.

The sample holds many counts of this clonotype. The rearrangement joins TRBV20-1 to TRBJ1-4, with D possibly matching TRBD1 (6 bases). The CDR3 runs 15 residues. The V gene's germline CDR1 is DFQATT and CDR2 SNEGSKA (reference sequence). V lost 2 bases and J 8 bases, leaving 18 bases between the germline ends. The CDR3 reads CSARNYRDSKEKLFF. DNA of the CDR3: TGCAGTGCTAGAAACTACAGGGATTCCAAGGAAAAACTGTTTTTT.